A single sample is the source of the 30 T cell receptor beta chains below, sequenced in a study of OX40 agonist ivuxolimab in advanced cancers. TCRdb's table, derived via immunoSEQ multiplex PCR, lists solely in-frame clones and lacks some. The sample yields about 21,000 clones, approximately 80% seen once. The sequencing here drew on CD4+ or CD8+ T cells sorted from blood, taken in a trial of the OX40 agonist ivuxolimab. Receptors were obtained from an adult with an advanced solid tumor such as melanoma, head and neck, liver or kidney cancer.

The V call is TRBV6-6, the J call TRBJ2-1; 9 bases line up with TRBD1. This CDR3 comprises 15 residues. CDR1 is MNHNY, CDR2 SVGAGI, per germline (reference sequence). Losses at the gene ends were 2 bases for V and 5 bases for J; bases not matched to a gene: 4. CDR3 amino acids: CASSYGQGTDNEQFF. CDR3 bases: TGTGCCAGCAGTTACGGACAGGGGACAGACAATGAGCAGTTCTTC.

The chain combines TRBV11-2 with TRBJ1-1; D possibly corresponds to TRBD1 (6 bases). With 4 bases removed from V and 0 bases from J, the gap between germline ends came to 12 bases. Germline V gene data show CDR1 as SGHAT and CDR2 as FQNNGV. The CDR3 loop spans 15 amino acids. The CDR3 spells CASSYIGQMNTEAFF. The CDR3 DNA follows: TGTGCCAGCAGCTACATCGGACAGATGAACACTGAAGCTTTCTTT.

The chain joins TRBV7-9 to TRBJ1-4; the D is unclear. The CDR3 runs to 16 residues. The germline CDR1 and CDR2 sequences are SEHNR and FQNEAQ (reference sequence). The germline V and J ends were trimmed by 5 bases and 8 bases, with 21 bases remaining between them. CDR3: CASSDNSGVESEKLFF. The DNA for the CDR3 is TGTGCCAGCAGCGACAATTCCGGAGTGGAATCCGAAAAACTGTTTTTT.

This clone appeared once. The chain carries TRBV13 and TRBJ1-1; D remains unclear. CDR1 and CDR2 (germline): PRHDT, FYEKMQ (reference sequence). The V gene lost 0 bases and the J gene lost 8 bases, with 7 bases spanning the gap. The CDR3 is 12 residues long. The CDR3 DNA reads TGTGCCAGCAGCTTAGGGTTCCGAGAAGCTTTCTTT. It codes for CASSLGFREAFF.

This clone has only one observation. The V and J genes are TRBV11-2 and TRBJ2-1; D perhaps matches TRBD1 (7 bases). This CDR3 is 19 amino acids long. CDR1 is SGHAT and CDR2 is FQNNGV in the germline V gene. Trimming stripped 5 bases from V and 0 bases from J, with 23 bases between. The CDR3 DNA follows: TGTGCCAGCAGCGCGGGACAGCCACACCATTTGAGCTCCTACAATGAGCAGTTCTTC. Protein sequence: CASSAGQPHHLSSYNEQFF.

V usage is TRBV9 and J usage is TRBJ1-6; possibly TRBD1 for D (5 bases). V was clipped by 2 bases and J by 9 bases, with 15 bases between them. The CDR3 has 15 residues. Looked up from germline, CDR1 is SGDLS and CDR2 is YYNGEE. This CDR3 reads CASSVGPSPVSPLHF. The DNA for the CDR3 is TGTGCCAGCAGCGTGGGACCCTCGCCGGTTTCACCCCTCCACTTT.

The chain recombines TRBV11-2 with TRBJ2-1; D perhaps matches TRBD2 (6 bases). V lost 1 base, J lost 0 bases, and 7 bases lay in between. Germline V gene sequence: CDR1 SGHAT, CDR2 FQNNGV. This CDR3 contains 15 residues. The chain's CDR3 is CASSLGDFSYNEQFF. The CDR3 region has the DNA TGTGCCAGCAGCTTAGGGGACTTCTCCTACAATGAGCAGTTCTTC.

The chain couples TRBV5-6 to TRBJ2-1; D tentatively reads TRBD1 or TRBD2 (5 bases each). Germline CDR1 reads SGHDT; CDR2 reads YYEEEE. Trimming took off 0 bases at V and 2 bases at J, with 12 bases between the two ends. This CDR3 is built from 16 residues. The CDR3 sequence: CASSLGGAVPYNEQFF. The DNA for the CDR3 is TGTGCCAGCAGCTTGGGAGGGGCTGTTCCCTACAATGAGCAGTTCTTC.

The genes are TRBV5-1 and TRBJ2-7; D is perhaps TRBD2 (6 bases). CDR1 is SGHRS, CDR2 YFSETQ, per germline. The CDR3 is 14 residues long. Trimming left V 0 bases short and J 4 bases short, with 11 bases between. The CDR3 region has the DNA TGCGCCAGCAGCTTGGGTGGAGGGCGTTACGAGCAGTACTTC. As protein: CASSLGGGRYEQYF.

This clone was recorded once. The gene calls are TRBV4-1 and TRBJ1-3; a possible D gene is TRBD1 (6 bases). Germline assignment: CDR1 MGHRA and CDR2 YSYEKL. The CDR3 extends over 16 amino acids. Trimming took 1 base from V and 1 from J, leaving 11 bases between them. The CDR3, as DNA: TGCGCCAGCAGCCAAGTACAGGGTTTGTCTGGAAACACCATATATTTT. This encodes CASSQVQGLSGNTIYF.

The CDR3 DNA reads TGTGCCAGCAGCTTCGATTTTGCCGGGACAGGAGGAATAGAGACCCAGTACTTC. Encoded protein: CASSFDFAGTGGIETQYF. V usage is TRBV7-2 and J usage is TRBJ2-5; 8 positions agree with TRBD1. This CDR3 has 18 residues. Unmatched junction bases numbered 16, after V lost 3 bases and J lost 4 bases. Looked up from germline, CDR1 is SGHTA and CDR2 is FQGNSA.

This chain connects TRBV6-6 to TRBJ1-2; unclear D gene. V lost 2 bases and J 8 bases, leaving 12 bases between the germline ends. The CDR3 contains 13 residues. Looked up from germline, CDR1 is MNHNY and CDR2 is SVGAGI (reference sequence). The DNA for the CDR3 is TGTGCCAGCAGTTACGTTCAGGCTAGCGGCTACACCTTC. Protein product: CASSYVQASGYTF.

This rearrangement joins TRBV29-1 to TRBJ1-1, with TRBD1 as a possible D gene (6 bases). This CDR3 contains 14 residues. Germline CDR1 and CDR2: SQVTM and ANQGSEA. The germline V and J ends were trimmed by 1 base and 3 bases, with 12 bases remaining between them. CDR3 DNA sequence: TGCAGCGTTGAAGTGGGCAGGGGATACACTGAAGCTTTCTTT. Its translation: CSVEVGRGYTEAFF.

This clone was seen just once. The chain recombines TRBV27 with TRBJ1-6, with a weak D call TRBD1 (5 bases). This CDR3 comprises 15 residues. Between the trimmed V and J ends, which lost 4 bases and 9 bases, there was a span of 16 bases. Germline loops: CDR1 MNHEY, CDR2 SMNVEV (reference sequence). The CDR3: CASSSAGGISSPLHF. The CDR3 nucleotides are TGTGCCAGCAGTTCTGCGGGGGGGATAAGTTCACCCCTCCACTTT.

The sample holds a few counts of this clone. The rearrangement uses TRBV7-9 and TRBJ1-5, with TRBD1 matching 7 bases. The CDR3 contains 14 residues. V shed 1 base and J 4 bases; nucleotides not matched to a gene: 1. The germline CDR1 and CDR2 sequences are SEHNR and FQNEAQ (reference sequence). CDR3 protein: CASSLGRGNQPQHF. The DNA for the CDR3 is TGTGCCAGCAGCTTAGGCAGGGGGAATCAGCCCCAGCATTTT.

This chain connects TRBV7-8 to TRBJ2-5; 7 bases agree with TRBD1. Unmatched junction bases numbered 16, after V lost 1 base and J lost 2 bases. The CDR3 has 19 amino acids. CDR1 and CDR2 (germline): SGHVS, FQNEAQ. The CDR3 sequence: CASSLEVSRGFWQQETQYF. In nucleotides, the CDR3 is TGTGCCAGCAGCTTAGAGGTCAGCAGGGGGTTTTGGCAACAAGAGACCCAGTACTTC.

The CDR3 DNA sequence: TGTGCCAGCACCAGGACAGCTTTCGACACCGGGGAGCTGTTTTTT. It translates to CASTRTAFDTGELFF. The rearrangement joins TRBV6-1 to TRBJ2-2, with a possible D match to TRBD1 (6 bases). The CDR3 has 15 residues. The V gene's germline CDR1 is MNHNS and CDR2 SASEGT. Trimming stripped 7 bases from V and 3 bases from J, with 15 bases between.

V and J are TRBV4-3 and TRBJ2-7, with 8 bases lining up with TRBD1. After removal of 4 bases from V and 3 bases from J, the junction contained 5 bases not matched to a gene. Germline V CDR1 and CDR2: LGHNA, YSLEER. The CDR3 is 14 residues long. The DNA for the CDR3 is TGCGCCAGCAGCCCAGGACAGGGACGCTACGAGCAGTACTTC. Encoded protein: CASSPGQGRYEQYF.

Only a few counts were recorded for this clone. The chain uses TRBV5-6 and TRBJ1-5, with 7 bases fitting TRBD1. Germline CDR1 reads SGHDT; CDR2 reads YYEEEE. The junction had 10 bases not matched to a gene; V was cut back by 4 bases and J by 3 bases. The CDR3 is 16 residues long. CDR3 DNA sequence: TGTGCCAGCAGCCCAAAGCGGGACAGATACAATCAGCCCCAGCATTTT. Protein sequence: CASSPKRDRYNQPQHF. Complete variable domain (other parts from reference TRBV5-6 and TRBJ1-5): DAGVTQSPTHLIKTRGQQVTLRCSPKSGHDTVSWYQQALGQGPQFIFQYYEEEERQRGNFPDRFSGHQFPNYSSELNVNALLLGDSALYLCASSPKRDRYNQPQHFGDGTRLSIL.

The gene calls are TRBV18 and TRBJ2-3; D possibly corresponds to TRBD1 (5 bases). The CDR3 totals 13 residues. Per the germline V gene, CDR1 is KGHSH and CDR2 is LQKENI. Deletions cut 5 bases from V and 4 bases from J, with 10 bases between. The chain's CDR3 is CASSIDSSDTQYF. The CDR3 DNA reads TGTGCCAGCTCAATCGACAGTTCAGATACGCAGTATTTT.

CDR3 DNA sequence: TGTGCCAGTAATCTCGGGCTAGGGGACACTGAAGCTTTCTTT. Translated: CASNLGLGDTEAFF. This sequence joins TRBV19 and TRBJ1-1, with a possible D match to TRBD1 (5 bases). V lost 7 bases and J 3 bases, leaving 15 bases between the germline ends. Germline V gene lookup returns CDR1 LNHDA and CDR2 SQIVND (reference sequence). The CDR3 covers 14 residues.

The CDR3 coding sequence is TGTGCCAGCAGTCTAGGGACAGGGAGCGAGCAGTACTTC. Translating gives CASSLGTGSEQYF. The chain carries TRBV9 and TRBJ2-7; TRBD1 matches 9 bases. The CDR3 is 13 amino acids. Germline V gene lookup returns CDR1 SGDLS and CDR2 YYNGEE. J lost 6 bases, V lost 5 bases, and 6 bases had no gene match.

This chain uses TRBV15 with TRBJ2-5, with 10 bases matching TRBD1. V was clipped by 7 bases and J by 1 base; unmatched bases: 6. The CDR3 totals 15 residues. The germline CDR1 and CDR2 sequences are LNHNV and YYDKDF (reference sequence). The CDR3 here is CATTGTGDFQETQYF. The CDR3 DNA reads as TGTGCCACCACCGGGACAGGGGACTTCCAAGAGACCCAGTACTTC.

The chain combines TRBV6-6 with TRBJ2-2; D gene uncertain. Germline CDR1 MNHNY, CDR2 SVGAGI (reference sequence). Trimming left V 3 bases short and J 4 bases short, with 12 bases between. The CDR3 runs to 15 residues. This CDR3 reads CASSYVGYLTGELFF. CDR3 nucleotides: TGTGCCAGCAGTTATGTGGGATACCTCACCGGGGAGCTGTTTTTT.

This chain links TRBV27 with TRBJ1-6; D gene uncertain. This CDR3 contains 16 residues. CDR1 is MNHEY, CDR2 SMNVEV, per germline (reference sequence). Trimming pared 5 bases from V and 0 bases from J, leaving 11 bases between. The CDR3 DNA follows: TGTGCCAGCAGTAACCGTCCCAGCTCCTATAATTCACCCCTCCACTTT. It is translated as CASSNRPSSYNSPLHF.

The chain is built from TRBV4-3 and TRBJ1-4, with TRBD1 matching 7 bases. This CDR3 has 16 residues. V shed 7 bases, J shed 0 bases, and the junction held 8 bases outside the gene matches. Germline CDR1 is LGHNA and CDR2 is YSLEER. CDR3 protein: CASTQGGLATNEKLFF. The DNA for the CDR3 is TGCGCCAGCACTCAGGGGGGCTTGGCAACTAATGAAAAACTGTTTTTT.

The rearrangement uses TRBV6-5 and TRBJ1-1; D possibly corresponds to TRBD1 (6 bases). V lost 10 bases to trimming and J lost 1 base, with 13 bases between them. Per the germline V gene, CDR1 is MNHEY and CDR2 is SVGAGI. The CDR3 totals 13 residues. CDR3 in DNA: TGTGCCACCTCGGGACATCCGAACACTGAAGCTTTCTTT. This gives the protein CATSGHPNTEAFF.

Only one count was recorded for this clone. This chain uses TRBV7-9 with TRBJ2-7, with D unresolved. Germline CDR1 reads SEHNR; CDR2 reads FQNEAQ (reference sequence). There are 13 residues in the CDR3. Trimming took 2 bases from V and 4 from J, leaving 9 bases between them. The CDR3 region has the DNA TGTGCCAGCAGCTTACCCAATTATTACGAGCAGTACTTC. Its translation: CASSLPNYYEQYF.

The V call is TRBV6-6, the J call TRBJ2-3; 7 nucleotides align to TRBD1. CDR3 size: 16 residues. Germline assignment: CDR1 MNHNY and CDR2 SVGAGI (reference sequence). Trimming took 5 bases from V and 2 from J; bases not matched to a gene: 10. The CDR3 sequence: CASSPSGTEVTDTQYF. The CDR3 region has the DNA TGTGCCAGCAGTCCCTCCGGGACAGAAGTCACAGATACGCAGTATTTT.

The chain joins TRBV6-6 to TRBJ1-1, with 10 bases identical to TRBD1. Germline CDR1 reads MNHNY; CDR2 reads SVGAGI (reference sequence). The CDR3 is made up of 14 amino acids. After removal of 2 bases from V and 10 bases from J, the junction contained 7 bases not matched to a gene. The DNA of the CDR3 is TGTGCCAGCAGTTACACCGGGACAGGGGTAGGAGCTTTCTTT. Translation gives CASSYTGTGVGAFF.